The sequence of this T cell receptor beta chain was determined in a study of identical twins. Germline CDR1 reads LGHNA; CDR2 reads YSLEER. Trimming cost V 5 bases and J 4 bases, with 11 bases left between them. This CDR3 region has 13 residues. This clonotype was counted a few times. TCRdb re-derived calls from the 5' RACE reads in MiXCR, one entry per CDR3 protein. The sample consists of 350,000 to 450,000 distinct CDR3 sequences, approximately 18% of them appearing once. The rearrangement links TRBV4-3 to TRBJ2-5; a possible D gene is TRBD2 (5 bases). The clonotype originates from a man aged 45-65 years in good health. The source material was naive T cells sorted from blood. The CDR3 region has the DNA TGCGCCAGCAGCGACGGGATAGTAGAGACCCAGTACTTC. It yields the protein CASSDGIVETQYF.